This entry lists 17 T cell receptor beta chains sequenced from one sample in a study of cytomegalovirus exposure and HLA in healthy donors. The PCR employed 60 Vbeta primers together with 13 Jbeta primers. TCRdb keeps only in-frame clones here, not all; method: immunoSEQ multiplex PCR. Among more than 110,000 clones listed, approximately 70% were seen once. The sequenced sample was PBMCs. The receptors come from a human donor in good health.

The chain is built from TRBV19 and TRBJ2-7; the match to TRBD1 covers 8 bases. Germline V CDR1 and CDR2: LNHDA, SQIVND (reference sequence). V trimming: 5 bases; J trimming: 3 bases; junction bases outside the gene matches: 6. This CDR3 is built from 14 residues. Here the CDR3 reads CASSPWGQDYEQYF. The CDR3 DNA follows: TGTGCCAGTAGTCCTTGGGGACAGGACTACGAGCAGTACTTC. The complete variable domain, with remaining parts taken from reference TRBV19 and TRBJ2-7, reads DGGITQSPKYLFRKEGQNVTLSCEQNLNHDAMYWYRQDPGQGLRLIYYSQIVNDFQKGDIAEGYSVSREKKESFPLTVTSAQKNPTAFYLCASSPWGQDYEQYFGPGTRLTVT.

This chain uses TRBV29-1 with TRBJ1-1; maybe TRBD1 (5 bases). The CDR3 length is 12 residues. V lost 5 bases to trimming and J lost 5 bases, with 12 bases between them. Germline V gene sequence: CDR1 SQVTM, CDR2 ANQGSEA. In DNA form, the CDR3 reads TGCAGCGTTCGGGGGGGACGGACTGAAGCTTTCTTT. It translates to CSVRGGRTEAFF. The variable domain in full, with the rest retrieved from reference TRBV29-1 and TRBJ1-1, is SAVISQKPSRDICQRGTSLTIQCQVDSQVTMMFWYRQQPGQSLTLIATANQGSEATYESGFVIDKFPISRPNLTFSTLTVSNMSPEDSSIYLCSVRGGRTEAFFGQGTRLTVV.

This chain links TRBV5-4 with TRBJ2-5; D may be TRBD2 (6 bases). Per germline, CDR1 SGHNT and CDR2 YYREEE (reference sequence). Trimming removed 0 bases at V and 1 base at J, with 7 bases between. This CDR3 has 14 amino acids. CDR3 amino acids: CASSLVGGQETQYF. The CDR3 nucleotides read TGTGCCAGCAGCTTGGTCGGGGGCCAAGAGACCCAGTACTTC.

Here the CDR3 reads CASSMRGRPGDYSSRNTEAFF. Here the CDR3 DNA reads TGTGCCAGTAGTATGCGAGGCCGGCCAGGGGACTACTCTTCCAGGAACACTGAAGCTTTCTTT. The chain combines TRBV19 with TRBJ1-1; weak D call: TRBD1 (6 bases). Germline V lookup: CDR1 LNHDA, CDR2 SQIVND (reference sequence). The CDR3 has 21 residues. The V gene lost 3 bases and the J gene lost 1 base, with 30 bases spanning the gap.

V and J are TRBV25-1 and TRBJ2-2; TRBD2 matches 7 bases. The trim removed 6 bases at V and 3 bases at J, leaving 10 bases unmatched. This CDR3 spans 16 amino acids. The germline gives CDR1 MGHDK, CDR2 SYGVNS. CDR3 residues: CASRGGVAEDTGELFF. The DNA of the CDR3 is TGTGCCAGCAGGGGAGGGGTAGCGGAGGACACCGGGGAGCTGTTTTTT. The full variable domain, its missing parts supplied by reference TRBV25-1 and TRBJ2-2, is EADIYQTPRYLVIGTGKKITLECSQTMGHDKMYWYQQDPGMELHLIHYSYGVNSTEKGDLSSESTVSRIRTEHFPLTLESARPSHTSQYLCASRGGVAEDTGELFFGEGSRLTVL.

In regard to this clone: A junction end diverges from the germline sequence, so it may reflect a read error. The V call is TRBV2, the J call TRBJ2-7; 7 positions agree with TRBD2. CDR1 is SNHLY and CDR2 is FYNNEI in the germline V gene. This CDR3 has 11 residues. The CDR3 DNA sequence: TGTGCCAGCCTAGGATCCACTGGGGGGGGATTC. Amino acid sequence: CASLGSTGGGF. Complete variable domain (other parts from reference TRBV2 and TRBJ2-7): EPEVTQTPSHQVTQMGQEVILRCVPISNHLYFYWYRQILGQKVEFLVSFYNNEISEKSEIFDDQFSVERPDGSNFTLKIRSTKLEDSAMYFCASLGSTGGGFGPGTRLTVT.

The rearrangement links TRBV27 to TRBJ2-7; TRBD1 aligns across 8 bases. Germline assignment: CDR1 MNHEY and CDR2 SMNVEV (reference sequence). Trimming removed 6 bases from V and 7 bases from J; junction bases left unmatched: 8. This CDR3 contains 13 residues. The CDR3 sequence is CASSRRTGREQYF. Here the CDR3 DNA reads TGTGCCAGCAGCAGACGGACAGGGAGGGAGCAGTACTTC.

The gene calls are TRBV28 and TRBJ2-7; 7 bases line up with TRBD1. The CDR3 is made up of 15 amino acids. After removal of 5 bases from V and 3 bases from J, the junction contained 10 bases not matched to a gene. Germline loops: CDR1 MDHEN, CDR2 SYDVKM. The CDR3 DNA follows: TGTGCCAGCAGTCTCAGAGGGGGCGTTGGCTACGAGCAGTACTTC. Encoded protein: CASSLRGGVGYEQYF. The full variable domain, completed using reference TRBV28 and TRBJ2-7, is DVKVTQSSRYLVKRTGEKVFLECVQDMDHENMFWYRQDPGLGLRLIYFSYDVKMKEKGDIPEGYSVSREKKERFSLILESASTNQTSMYLCASSLRGGVGYEQYFGPGTRLTVT.

The chain recombines TRBV7-2 with TRBJ2-1; no firm D call. CDR1 and CDR2 from the germline V gene are SGHTA and FQGNSA. This CDR3 contains 15 residues. Trimming took 4 bases from V and 0 from J, leaving 10 bases between them. CDR3 in DNA: TGTGCCAGCAGCTCAACTCGAGGCTCCTACAATGAGCAGTTCTTC. The encoded protein is CASSSTRGSYNEQFF.

This sequence joins TRBV11-3 and TRBJ2-1; 11 nucleotides line up with TRBD2. The germline CDR1 and CDR2 sequences are SGHNT and YENEEA. The CDR3 covers 15 residues. V dropped 5 bases and J dropped 3; count of bases not matched to a gene: 3. CDR3 DNA: TGTGCCAGCAGCCCAGGGACTAGCGGCTACAATGAGCAGTTCTTC. Translating it yields CASSPGTSGYNEQFF.

The chain carries TRBV11-3 and TRBJ2-1, with D maybe TRBD2 (7 bases). The CDR3 is made up of 14 amino acids. Germline V gene lookup returns CDR1 SGHNT and CDR2 YENEEA. V was pared by 5 bases and J by 9 bases, with 17 bases between. CDR3 in DNA: TGTGCCAGCAGCCTAAGGGGGGGGTGGGGTGAGCAGTTCTTC. This encodes CASSLRGGWGEQFF.

The CDR3 sequence is CASSLEASTPRGYTF. CDR3 DNA sequence: TGTGCCAGCAGCTTAGAAGCCAGTACACCCAGGGGCTACACCTTC. The chain joins TRBV7-2 to TRBJ1-2; D is ambiguous. Per germline, CDR1 SGHTA and CDR2 FQGNSA. V shed 1 base and J shed 8 bases, with 17 bases lying between them. The CDR3 loop spans 15 amino acids.

The chain employs TRBV13 and TRBJ2-1, with TRBD2 matching over 10 bases. J gave up 0 bases and V 1 base, and 9 bases lay outside the gene matches. The CDR3 is 19 residues long. The germline gives CDR1 PRHDT, CDR2 FYEKMQ (reference sequence). CDR3 protein: CASSLEGSGGSSSYNEQFF. DNA for the CDR3: TGTGCCAGCAGCTTAGAGGGTAGCGGGGGGTCAAGCTCCTACAATGAGCAGTTCTTC.

V gene TRBV19 combines with J gene TRBJ1-6; the match to TRBD1 covers 10 bases. This CDR3 has 17 residues. Looked up from germline, CDR1 is LNHDA and CDR2 is SQIVND (reference sequence). J gave up 7 bases and V 3 bases, and 9 bases lay outside the gene matches. The CDR3 DNA sequence: TGTGCCAGTAGTATCTGGGACAGGGGAAATATGAATTCACCCCTCCACTTT. This translates into CASSIWDRGNMNSPLHF.

The chain couples TRBV7-9 to TRBJ2-1, with 7 bases fitting TRBD2. This CDR3 has 13 amino acids. V dropped 2 bases and J dropped 8; count of bases not matched to a gene: 3. Germline-derived CDR1 and CDR2 are SEHNR and FQNEAQ (reference sequence). The CDR3 loop reads CASSLSLADEQFF. CDR3 nucleotide sequence: TGTGCCAGCAGCTTATCCCTAGCGGATGAGCAGTTCTTC.

The chain carries TRBV14 and TRBJ1-4; 7 nucleotides agree with TRBD1. CDR3 size: 13 residues. The germline V gene encodes CDR1 SGHDN and CDR2 FVKESK. Germline trimming cut 5 bases from V and 3 bases from J; bases unmatched to any gene: 0. The DNA of the CDR3 is TGTGCCAGCAGCACAGGGGCTAATGAAAAACTGTTTTTT. Protein: CASSTGANEKLFF.

This rearrangement joins TRBV9 to TRBJ2-7; 10 bases are shared with TRBD2. Germline lookup yields CDR1 SGDLS and CDR2 YYNGEE. V lost 2 bases, J lost 3 bases, and 14 bases stayed unmatched. This CDR3 is 18 amino acids long. CDR3 region: CASSVGLAVGEVVYEQYF. In DNA form, the CDR3 reads TGTGCCAGCAGCGTTGGACTAGCGGTCGGAGAGGTGGTCTACGAGCAGTACTTC.